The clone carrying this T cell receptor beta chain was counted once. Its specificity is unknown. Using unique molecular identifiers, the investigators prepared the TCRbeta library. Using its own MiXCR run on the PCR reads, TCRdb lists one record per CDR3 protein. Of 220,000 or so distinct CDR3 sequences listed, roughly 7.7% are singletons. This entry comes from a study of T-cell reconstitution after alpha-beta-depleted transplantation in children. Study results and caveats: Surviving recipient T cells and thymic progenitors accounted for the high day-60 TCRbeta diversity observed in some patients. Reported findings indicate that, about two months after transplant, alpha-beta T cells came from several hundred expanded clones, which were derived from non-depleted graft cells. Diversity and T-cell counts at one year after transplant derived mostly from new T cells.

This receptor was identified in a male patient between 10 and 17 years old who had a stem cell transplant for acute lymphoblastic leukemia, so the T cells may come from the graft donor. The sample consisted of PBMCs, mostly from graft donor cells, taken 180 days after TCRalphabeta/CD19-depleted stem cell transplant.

CDR3 in DNA: TGTGCCAGCAGCTTGGGACAGACCTTTTACGAGCAGTACTTC. It translates to CASSLGQTFYEQYF. The V and J genes are TRBV11-2 and TRBJ2-7, with 7 bases that match TRBD1. This CDR3 is built from 14 residues. After removal of 3 bases from V and 4 bases from J, the junction contained 6 bases not matched to a gene. Germline lookup yields CDR1 SGHAT and CDR2 FQNNGV.